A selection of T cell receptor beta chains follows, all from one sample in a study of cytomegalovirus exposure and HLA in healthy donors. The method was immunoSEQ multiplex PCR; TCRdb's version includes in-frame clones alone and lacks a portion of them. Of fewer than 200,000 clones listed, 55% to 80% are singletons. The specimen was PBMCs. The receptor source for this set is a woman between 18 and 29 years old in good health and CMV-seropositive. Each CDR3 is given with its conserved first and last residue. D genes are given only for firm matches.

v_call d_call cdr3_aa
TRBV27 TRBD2 CASTTGTSGYNEQFF
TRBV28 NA CASKSMGSGAEAFF
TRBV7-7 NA CASSSNPTGNEQFF
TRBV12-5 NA CASGLMGRSDQPQHF
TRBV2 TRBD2 CASSGTSGGAGEQFF
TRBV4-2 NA CASSQDPTLASDEQFF
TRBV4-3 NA CASSQDGRNTEAFF
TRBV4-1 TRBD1 CASSQRGLQADTQYF
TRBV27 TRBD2 CASSFSAGGLWEQYF
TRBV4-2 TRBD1 CASSQAGTGATEAFF
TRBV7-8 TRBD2 CASSLRRGGSDTQYF
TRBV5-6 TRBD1 CASSLGTGRFHGYTF
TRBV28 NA CASSFPYGVSEQYF